The 26 T cell receptor beta chains given below trace back to one sample, sequenced in a study of T cells after yellow fever vaccination. TCRdb reanalysed the 5' RACE reads using MiXCR and keeps one entry per CDR3 protein. The repertoire holds hundreds of thousands of distinct CDR3 sequences, 18% seen once, with over 15% in the top ten. Sequencing was performed on PBMCs, taken before the yellow fever booster vaccination. All receptors derive from a man aged 18 to 35 who received the YFV17D yellow fever vaccine.

This chain joins TRBV19 and TRBJ1-1; 7 positions agree with TRBD1. This CDR3 is 14 amino acids long. Germline loops: CDR1 LNHDA, CDR2 SQIVND (reference sequence). J gave up 6 bases and V 6 bases, and 10 bases lay outside the gene matches. The CDR3 nucleotides are TGTGCCAGTAGCCAACAGGGGTTGTTTGCTGAAGCTTTCTTT. It encodes CASSQQGLFAEAFF.

This clonotype was observed many times. The chain recombines TRBV10-2 with TRBJ2-7; 11 bases line up with TRBD1. The V segment lost 3 bases and the J segment 6 bases; nucleotides outside the gene matches: 10. The CDR3 spans 16 residues. Germline CDR1 WSHSY, CDR2 SAAADI. As DNA, the CDR3 is TGCGCCAGCAGTGATCGGAGGGGGACAGGGGGGCTCGAGCAGTACTTC. It is translated as CASSDRRGTGGLEQYF.

This clonotype occurred a few times. This chain joins TRBV20-1 and TRBJ1-5, with 7 bases matching TRBD1. With V trimmed by 0 bases and J by 6 bases, 5 bases remained unmatched. This CDR3 is 14 amino acids long. In germline, CDR1 is DFQATT, CDR2 SNEGSKA (reference sequence). CDR3 nucleotides: TGCAGTGCTAGAGAACAGGGGCTCGGTCAGCCCCAGCATTTT. As protein: CSAREQGLGQPQHF.

This clonotype was observed a few times. This rearrangement joins TRBV3-1 to TRBJ2-3; TRBD1 is a possible D gene (6 bases). This CDR3 is built from 15 residues. Germline V lookup: CDR1 LGHDT, CDR2 YNNKEL (reference sequence). V dropped 0 bases and J dropped 6 bases, with 13 bases sitting between them. CDR3 region: CASSQDGAGVDTQYF. The CDR3 DNA reads TGTGCCAGCAGCCAAGACGGGGCAGGGGTGGATACGCAGTATTTT.

This clonotype was found a few times. The CDR3 bases are TGTGCCAGCAGCCAAGTCCCAGACACTGAAGCTTTCTTT. This translates into CASSQVPDTEAFF. The genes are TRBV3-1 and TRBJ1-1; D uncertain. V lost 1 base and J lost 3, with 6 bases in between. The CDR3 is 13 residues long. Germline V gene sequence: CDR1 LGHDT, CDR2 YNNKEL (reference sequence).

The chain is built from TRBV12-3 or TRBV12-4 and TRBJ2-5; D unresolved. The CDR3 loop spans 13 amino acids. Trimming cost V 6 bases and J 3 bases, with 11 bases left between them. The DNA of the CDR3 is TGTGCCAGCAGGTACAGCGCCGAAGAGACCCAGTACTTC. Protein: CASRYSAEETQYF.

The chain has TRBV6-6 and TRBJ2-3; TRBD2 agrees at 9 bases. Germline V gene data show CDR1 as MNHNY and CDR2 as SVGAGI (reference sequence). With V trimmed by 5 bases and J by 7 bases, 10 bases remained unmatched. This CDR3 contains 15 residues. CDR3 sequence: CASSNLSGGKNTQYF. DNA of the CDR3: TGTGCCAGCAGTAACCTTAGCGGGGGCAAAAATACGCAGTATTTT.

The rearrangement joins TRBV6-5 to TRBJ2-1; the match to TRBD1 covers 8 bases. The V segment lost 2 bases and the J segment 15 bases; nucleotides outside the gene matches: 9. CDR1 and CDR2 (germline): MNHEY, SVGAGI. This CDR3 region has 13 residues. The CDR3 bases are TGTGCCAGCAGTTACCGTGCGGGACAGGTACCGTTCTTC. This translates into CASSYRAGQVPFF.

The chain uses TRBV7-9 and TRBJ1-3; 9 positions match TRBD1. The trim removed 5 bases at V and 3 bases at J, leaving 17 bases unmatched. This CDR3 comprises 19 residues. CDR1 SEHNR and CDR2 FQNEAQ come from the germline V gene (reference sequence). Here the CDR3 reads CASSATRRTGGAFGNTIYF. Written as DNA, the CDR3 is TGTGCCAGCAGCGCTACGCGACGTACAGGGGGCGCCTTTGGAAACACCATATATTTT.

This clonotype was seen repeatedly, ten times or more. This chain joins TRBV4-1 and TRBJ1-1; D is perhaps TRBD1 (6 bases). This CDR3 region has 13 residues. From germline, CDR1 is MGHRA and CDR2 YSYEKL. V was shortened by 0 bases and J by 11 bases, with 13 bases between the two germline ends. The CDR3 bases are TGCGCCAGCAGCCAAGAGAGGCAGGGGAGGGCTTTCTTT. The encoded protein is CASSQERQGRAFF.

V and J are TRBV9 and TRBJ2-3, with D perhaps matching TRBD1 or TRBD2 (5 bases each). CDR1 is SGDLS and CDR2 is YYNGEE in the germline V gene. V lost 4 bases and J lost 3, with 18 bases in between. CDR3 size: 16 residues. CDR3 nucleotide sequence: TGTGCCAGCAGCCCCCGGGCAGGGACGGAGACAGATACGCAGTATTTT. Amino acid sequence: CASSPRAGTETDTQYF.

This clonotype showed up just a few times. Here the CDR3 DNA reads TGCGCCAGCAGCCCTCCACAGCGGAACACTGAAGCTTTCTTT. Protein sequence: CASSPPQRNTEAFF. This sequence joins TRBV4-1 and TRBJ1-1; D call uncertain. The CDR3 is 14 amino acids. Germline-derived CDR1 and CDR2 are MGHRA and YSYEKL. Trimming cost V 4 bases and J 1 base, with 10 bases left between them.

The chain combines TRBV4-2 with TRBJ2-5, with TRBD2 matching over 7 bases. Germline CDR1 LGHNA, CDR2 YNFKEQ. The CDR3 is 14 residues long. V lost 4 bases, J lost 9 bases, and 11 bases stayed unmatched. The CDR3 loop is CASSPTSGASAQYF. The CDR3 bases are TGTGCCAGCAGCCCGACCAGCGGGGCCTCTGCCCAGTACTTC.

DNA of the CDR3: TGCAGTGCTAGAGGTTGGCGGGGTGGTAATGAGCAGTTCTTC. Its translation is CSARGWRGGNEQFF. This rearrangement joins TRBV20-1 to TRBJ2-1; TRBD2 might be the D (6 bases). The CDR3 loop spans 14 amino acids. V was clipped by 1 base and J by 7 bases, with 14 bases between them. Germline V gives CDR1 DFQATT, CDR2 SNEGSKA (reference sequence).

The CDR3: CASRLLGGKPQHF. CDR3 coding DNA: TGTGCCAGCAGGCTCCTGGGTGGGAAGCCCCAGCATTTT. This chain connects TRBV27 to TRBJ1-5; D remains unclear. V lost 6 bases and J lost 8, with 14 bases in between. Germline V gene sequence: CDR1 MNHEY, CDR2 SMNVEV (reference sequence). The CDR3 sequence is 13 residues long.

This sequence joins TRBV12-3 or TRBV12-4 and TRBJ1-5, with a possible D match to TRBD1 (6 bases). With 4 bases removed from V and 11 bases from J, the gap between germline ends came to 18 bases. The CDR3 spans 14 residues. The chain's CDR3 is CASSSGTPPTSQHF. The CDR3 DNA sequence: TGTGCCAGCAGTTCCGGGACACCACCAACCTCCCAGCATTTT.

This clonotype was detected only once. The chain combines TRBV4-1 with TRBJ2-4, with 7 bases fitting TRBD1. Germline V gene lookup returns CDR1 MGHRA and CDR2 YSYEKL. The CDR3 covers 14 residues. The trim removed 4 bases at V and 3 bases at J, leaving 3 bases unmatched. CDR3 in DNA: TGCGCCAGCAGCCCCGGGGACAGCAAAAACATTCAGTACTTC. It is translated as CASSPGDSKNIQYF.

This clonotype has just a few counts. The rearrangement links TRBV27 to TRBJ2-7; possible D gene TRBD2, 5 bases. The germline CDR1 and CDR2 sequences are MNHEY and SMNVEV (reference sequence). V lost 0 bases and J 0 bases, leaving 12 bases between the germline ends. The length of the CDR3 is 16 residues. This CDR3 reads CASSLSAFAGSYEQYF. The CDR3, as DNA: TGTGCCAGCAGTTTATCGGCGTTTGCGGGCTCCTACGAGCAGTACTTC.

The chain joins TRBV5-8 to TRBJ2-5; D perhaps matches TRBD1 (6 bases). Germline V gene data show CDR1 as SGHTS and CDR2 as YDEGEE. V shed 6 bases and J shed 0 bases, with 12 bases lying between them. The CDR3 loop spans 14 amino acids. DNA for the CDR3: TGTGCCAGCACCCGAGGGACATACCAAGAGACCCAGTACTTC. It translates to CASTRGTYQETQYF. The variable domain in full, completed from reference TRBV5-8 and TRBJ2-5, reads EAGVTQSPTHLIKTRGQQATLRCSPISGHTSVYWYQQALGLGLQFLLWYDEGEERNRGNFPPRFSGRQFPNYSSELNVNALELEDSALYLCASTRGTYQETQYFGPGTRLLVL.

This clonotype was picked up a small number of times. The CDR3 DNA sequence: TGTGCCATCAGAAACATAGTCGCGGCGGGGGCAGATACGCAGTATTTT. Its translation is CAIRNIVAAGADTQYF. The chain uses TRBV10-3 and TRBJ2-3; TRBD2 matches at 7 bases. This CDR3 is built from 16 residues. CDR1 ENHRY and CDR2 SYGVKD come from the germline V gene. J was trimmed by 4 bases and V by 6 bases; bases with no gene match: 13.

The table lists this clonotype with a few counts. The chain carries TRBV10-3 and TRBJ2-7, with 9 bases aligning to TRBD1. Germline loops: CDR1 ENHRY, CDR2 SYGVKD. The length of the CDR3 is 13 residues. The ends lost 4 bases at V and 5 bases at J; junction bases unmatched: 3. The CDR3 here is CAISGTGDDEQYF. CDR3 in DNA: TGTGCCATCAGTGGGACAGGGGATGACGAGCAGTACTTC.

The CDR3 DNA sequence: TGTGCCACCAGCGTCAACAGGGGGGTGAACACTGAAGCTTTCTTT. Translating gives CATSVNRGVNTEAFF. The chain carries TRBV15 and TRBJ1-1; 8 bases line up with TRBD1. The CDR3 length is 15 residues. Trimming at V came to 5 bases and at J to 0 bases, leaving 5 bases not matched to a gene. The germline V gene encodes CDR1 LNHNV and CDR2 YYDKDF (reference sequence).

This chain joins TRBV7-9 and TRBJ1-1; 8 positions agree with TRBD1. This CDR3 region has 16 residues. V shed 5 bases and J 4 bases; nucleotides not matched to a gene: 12. Germline values: CDR1 SEHNR, CDR2 FQNEAQ (reference sequence). The CDR3 is CASSLPAGGGGTEAFF. The DNA of the CDR3 is TGTGCCAGCAGCCTACCTGCAGGGGGCGGGGGCACTGAAGCTTTCTTT.

Details on this clonotype: The junction departs from germline at one end; a sequencing error may be responsible. The V call is TRBV20-1, the J call TRBJ1-6; D unclear. Germline V lookup: CDR1 DFQATT, CDR2 SNEGSKA (reference sequence). The CDR3 spans 16 residues. CDR3 sequence reads: CGARDPLGGGNSPLHF. CDR3 in DNA: TGCGGTGCTAGAGATCCCCTCGGCGGAGGGAATTCACCCCTCCACTTT.

This clonotype was counted many times. The chain couples TRBV6-5 to TRBJ2-1; TRBD1 aligns across 10 bases. The V gene end was trimmed by 5 bases and the J gene end by 8 bases; junction bases not matched to a gene: 3. CDR1 and CDR2 (germline): MNHEY, SVGAGI. The CDR3 totals 13 residues. DNA for the CDR3: TGTGCCAGCAGTCGACAGGGGGCCTATGAGCAGTTCTTC. Amino acid sequence: CASSRQGAYEQFF.

A few counts support this clonotype. J is TRBJ2-1 and V is TRBV4-3; D is unclear. CDR3 length equals 15 residues. Trimming took off 0 bases at V and 0 bases at J, with 6 bases between the two ends. The germline V gene encodes CDR1 LGHNA and CDR2 YSLEER. Here the CDR3 reads CASSQEPSSYNEQFF. As DNA, the CDR3 is TGCGCCAGCAGCCAAGAACCGAGCTCCTACAATGAGCAGTTCTTC.